This T cell receptor (beta chain) originates from a study of blood T cell repertoires in COVID-19. On the study more broadly: COVID-19 samples collected from the United States, Italy and Spain covered acute and convalescent phases. Sample material is recorded as cDNA or gDNA derived from T cells, B-cell-depleted T cells, or PBMCs.

As originally analysed: Amplification with reference gene primers provided the estimates of nucleated cell counts. The assay was immunoSEQ multiplex PCR, and TCRdb's table has in-frame clones only and misses some. The DNA was the basis for D and trimming; V, J and clone size are from that table. Of under 75,000 clones in the sample, 90% were seen once. Comment on this clone: The sample contains more than one DNA sequence encoding this CDR3.

This CDR3 is built from 15 residues. From germline, CDR1 is MDHEN and CDR2 SYDVKM. Trimming removed 1 base at V and 2 bases at J, with 6 bases between. The TCR originated in a man aged 55 to 70 with active COVID-19. The V gene is TRBV28, the J gene TRBJ2-6; D may be TRBD2 (5 bases). The specimen sequenced was peripheral blood. Here the CDR3 reads CASSLSGAGANVLTF. In DNA form, the CDR3 reads TGTGCCAGCAGTTTATCCGGGGCTGGGGCCAACGTCCTGACTTTC.